A single sample is the source of the 8 T cell receptor beta chains below, sequenced in a study of cytomegalovirus exposure and HLA in healthy donors. The PCR employed 60 Vbeta primers together with 13 Jbeta primers. Profiling relied on immunoSEQ multiplex PCR, and the TCRdb table lists in-frame clones only, not all of them. The sample records 110,000 to 150,000 clones, 65% to 80% being singletons. The specimen sequenced was PBMCs. The receptors were sampled from a male donor in good health and CMV-seronegative.

This clone was picked up a small number of times. V usage is TRBV4-3 and J usage is TRBJ2-7; possible D gene TRBD2, 5 bases. Germline V CDR1 and CDR2: LGHNA, YSLEER. Trimming took 2 bases from V and 3 from J, leaving 11 bases between them. The CDR3 extends over 14 amino acids. In DNA form, the CDR3 reads TGCGCCAGCAGCCAAACCTTAGGAGGCTACGAGCAGTACTTC. As protein: CASSQTLGGYEQYF.

The chain has TRBV11-2 and TRBJ1-1, with D perhaps matching TRBD1 (6 bases). Germline V gene data show CDR1 as SGHAT and CDR2 as FQNNGV. This CDR3 region has 17 residues. V gave up 2 bases and J gave up 4 bases, with 20 bases separating them. The CDR3 is CASSLRQVQGWFTEAFF. The CDR3 nucleotides are TGTGCCAGCAGCTTACGCCAAGTCCAGGGGTGGTTCACTGAAGCTTTCTTT.

The chain joins TRBV5-4 to TRBJ1-1, with a tentative D call TRBD1 (5 bases). Germline V gene lookup returns CDR1 SGHNT and CDR2 YYREEE (reference sequence). Deletions cut 3 bases from V and 10 bases from J, with 13 bases between. This CDR3 spans 12 amino acids. This chain's CDR3 is CASSSDVGGAFF. The DNA for the CDR3 is TGTGCCAGCAGCTCGGACGTGGGGGGAGCTTTCTTT.

This clone ranks as medium-sized (0.01 to 0.1%). CDR3 nucleotide sequence: TGTGCCAGCAGTGGGACAGGGGGCGCAGATACGCAGTATTTT. It codes for CASSGTGGADTQYF. The rearrangement joins TRBV6-4 to TRBJ2-3; TRBD1 aligns across 11 bases. The CDR3 is made up of 14 amino acids. V gave up 4 bases and J gave up 4 bases; unmatched junction bases: 1. Germline V gene sequence: CDR1 MRHNA, CDR2 SNTAGT.

V gene TRBV11-2 combines with J gene TRBJ2-1; D possibly corresponds to TRBD1 (6 bases). CDR1 is SGHAT and CDR2 is FQNNGV in the germline V gene. V lost 4 bases and J 2 bases, leaving 12 bases between the germline ends. The CDR3 is 15 amino acids. Here the CDR3 reads CASSWGRGTYNEQFF. CDR3 nucleotide sequence: TGTGCCAGCAGCTGGGGCAGGGGAACCTACAATGAGCAGTTCTTC.

The J gene is TRBJ1-2, the V gene TRBV25-1; D call uncertain. The germline V gene has CDR1 MGHDK and CDR2 SYGVNS. The ends were cut back, 8 bases at V and 2 bases at J, with 12 bases in the middle. The CDR3 length is 13 residues. The CDR3 here is CASSPLTNYGYTF. The CDR3 region has the DNA TGTGCCAGCTCCCCCCTAACCAACTATGGCTACACCTTC.

The V gene is TRBV6-5, the J gene TRBJ2-3, with D perhaps matching TRBD2 (5 bases). This CDR3 is 11 amino acids long. V was shortened by 8 bases and J by 6 bases, with 9 bases between the two germline ends. Per the germline V gene, CDR1 is MNHEY and CDR2 is SVGAGI. For the CDR3, the DNA is TGTGCCAGCTCGGAGGCTGATACGCAGTATTTT. This translates into CASSEADTQYF.

The V and J genes are TRBV7-6 and TRBJ1-1; no reliable D call. V gave up 1 base and J gave up 1 base, with 10 bases separating them. Germline V gene sequence: CDR1 SGHVS, CDR2 FNYEAQ. This CDR3 region has 15 residues. The CDR3 DNA reads as TGTGCCAGCAGCTTAGATCCAGGAAGGAACACTGAAGCTTTCTTT. The encoded protein is CASSLDPGRNTEAFF.